This paragraph reports one TCR beta chain. Its antigen is as yet unknown. This record belongs to a study of T cell responses to AZD1222 COVID-19 vaccine. Study-wide findings and caveats: With two AZD1222 doses given, Spike-specific TCR breadth and depth both rose. Researchers took repertoire samples only after the peak T cell response had come.

V shed 2 bases, J shed 7 bases, and the junction held 10 bases outside the gene matches. This CDR3 comprises 16 residues. Germline lookup yields CDR1 ENHRY and CDR2 SYGVKD. Sequencing used immunoSEQ multiplex PCR; TCRdb keeps in-frame clones, though not all of them. The sample lists around 85,000 clones, approximately 86% occurring once. The V call is TRBV10-3, the J call TRBJ1-5; 8 bases fit TRBD1. The sample here was peripheral blood, taken on day 0 of AZD1222 vaccination. The source of this sequence is an adult in good health. Written as DNA, the CDR3 is TGTGCCATCAGTGAGCCTGGACAGGGCTCAGGGCAGCCCCAGCATTTT. This translates into CAISEPGQGSGQPQHF.